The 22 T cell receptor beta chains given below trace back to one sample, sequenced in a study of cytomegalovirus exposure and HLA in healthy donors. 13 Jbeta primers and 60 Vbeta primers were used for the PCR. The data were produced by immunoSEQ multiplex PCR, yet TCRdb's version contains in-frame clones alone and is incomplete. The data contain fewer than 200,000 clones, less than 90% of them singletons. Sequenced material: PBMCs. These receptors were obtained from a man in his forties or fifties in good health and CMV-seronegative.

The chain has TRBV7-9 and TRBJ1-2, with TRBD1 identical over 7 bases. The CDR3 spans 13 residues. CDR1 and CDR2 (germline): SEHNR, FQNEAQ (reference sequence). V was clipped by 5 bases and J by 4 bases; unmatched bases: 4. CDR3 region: CASSPGTVYGYTF. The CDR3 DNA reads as TGTGCCAGCAGCCCGGGGACAGTCTATGGCTACACCTTC.

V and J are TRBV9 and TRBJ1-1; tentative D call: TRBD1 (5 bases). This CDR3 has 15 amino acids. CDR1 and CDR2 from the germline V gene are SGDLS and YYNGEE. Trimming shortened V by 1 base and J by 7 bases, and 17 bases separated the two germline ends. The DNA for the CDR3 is TGTGCCAGCAGCGTACCCCCCCAGGGCCCGCTTGAAGCTTTCTTT. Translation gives CASSVPPQGPLEAFF.

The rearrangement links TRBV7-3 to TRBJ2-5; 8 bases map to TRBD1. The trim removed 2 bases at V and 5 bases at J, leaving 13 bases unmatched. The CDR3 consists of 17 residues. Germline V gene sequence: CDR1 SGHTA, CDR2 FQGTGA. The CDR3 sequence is CASSLAGGAPWGETQYF. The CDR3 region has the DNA TGTGCCAGCAGCTTAGCAGGGGGCGCCCCGTGGGGTGAGACCCAGTACTTC.

The CDR3 DNA reads TGCGCCAGCAGCCTGACTAGCGGGGGGCGGGGTGAGCAGTACTTC. It yields the protein CASSLTSGGRGEQYF. V usage is TRBV5-1 and J usage is TRBJ2-7; 13 bases are a match to TRBD2. The germline CDR1 and CDR2 sequences are SGHRS and YFSETQ. V lost 4 bases to trimming and J lost 7 bases; unmatched junction nucleotides: 8. This CDR3 has 15 amino acids.

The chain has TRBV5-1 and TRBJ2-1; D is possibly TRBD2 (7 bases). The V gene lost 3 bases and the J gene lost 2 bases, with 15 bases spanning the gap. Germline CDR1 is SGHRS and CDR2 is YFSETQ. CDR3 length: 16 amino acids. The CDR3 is CASSSSSGGPYNEQFF. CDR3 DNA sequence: TGCGCCAGCAGCTCCAGCTCGGGGGGCCCCTACAATGAGCAGTTCTTC.

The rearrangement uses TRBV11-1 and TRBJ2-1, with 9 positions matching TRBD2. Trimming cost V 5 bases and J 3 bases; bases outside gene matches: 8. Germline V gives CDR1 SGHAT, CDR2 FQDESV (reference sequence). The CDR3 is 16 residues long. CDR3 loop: CASSLRQREVYNEQFF. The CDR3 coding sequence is TGTGCCAGCAGCCTAAGACAGCGGGAGGTCTACAATGAGCAGTTCTTC. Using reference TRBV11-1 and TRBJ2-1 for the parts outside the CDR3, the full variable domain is EAEVAQSPRYKITEKSQAVAFWCDPISGHATLYWYRQILGQGPELLVQFQDESVVDDSQLPKDRFSAERLKGVDSTLKIQPAELGDSAMYLCASSLRQREVYNEQFFGPGTRLTVL.

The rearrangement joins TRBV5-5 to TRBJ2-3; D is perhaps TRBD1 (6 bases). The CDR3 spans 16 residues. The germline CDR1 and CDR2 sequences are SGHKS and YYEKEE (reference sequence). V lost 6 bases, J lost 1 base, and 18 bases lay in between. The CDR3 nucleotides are TGTGCCAGCACCCTTCTCCTGGACAGTCGCACAGATACGCAGTATTTT. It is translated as CASTLLLDSRTDTQYF.

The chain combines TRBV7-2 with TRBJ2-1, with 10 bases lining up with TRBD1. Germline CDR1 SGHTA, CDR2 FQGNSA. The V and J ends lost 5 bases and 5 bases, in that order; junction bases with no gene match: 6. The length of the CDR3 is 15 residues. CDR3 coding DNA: TGTGCCAGCAGCCTAGACAGGGGGCCCCACAATGAGCAGTTCTTC. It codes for CASSLDRGPHNEQFF.

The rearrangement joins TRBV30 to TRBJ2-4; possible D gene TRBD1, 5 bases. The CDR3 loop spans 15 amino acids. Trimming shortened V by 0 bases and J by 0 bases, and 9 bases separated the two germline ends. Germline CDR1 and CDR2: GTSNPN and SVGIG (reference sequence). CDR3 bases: TGTGCCTGGAGTGTAAGGGGTATAGCCAAAAACATTCAGTACTTC. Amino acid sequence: CAWSVRGIAKNIQYF.

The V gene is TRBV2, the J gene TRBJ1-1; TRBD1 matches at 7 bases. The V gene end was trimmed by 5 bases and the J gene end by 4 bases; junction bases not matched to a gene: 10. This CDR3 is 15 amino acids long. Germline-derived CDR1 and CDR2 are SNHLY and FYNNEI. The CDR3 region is CASSPWTGAGTEAFF. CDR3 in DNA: TGTGCCAGCAGTCCATGGACAGGCGCGGGCACTGAAGCTTTCTTT.

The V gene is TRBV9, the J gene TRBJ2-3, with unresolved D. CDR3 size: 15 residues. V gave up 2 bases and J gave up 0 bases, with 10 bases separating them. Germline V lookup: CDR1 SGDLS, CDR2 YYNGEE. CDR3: CASSVNGLSTDTQYF. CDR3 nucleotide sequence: TGTGCCAGCAGCGTTAATGGGCTTAGCACAGATACGCAGTATTTT.

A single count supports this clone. The CDR3 DNA reads TGTGCCAGTAGCCAACCGGGACAGGGGGCGAGGAATGAGCAGTTCTTC. Translating it yields CASSQPGQGARNEQFF. This chain links TRBV19 with TRBJ2-1; 12 bases fit TRBD1. The CDR3 contains 16 residues. After removal of 6 bases from V and 7 bases from J, the junction contained 10 bases not matched to a gene. Germline CDR1 and CDR2: LNHDA and SQIVND (reference sequence).

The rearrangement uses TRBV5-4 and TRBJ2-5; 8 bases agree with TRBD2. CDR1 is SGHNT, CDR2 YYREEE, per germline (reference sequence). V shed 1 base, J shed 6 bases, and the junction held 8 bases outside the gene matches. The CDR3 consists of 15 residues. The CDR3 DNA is TGTGCCAGCAGCTTGAACAGCGGGGGATTGAAGACCCAGTACTTC. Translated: CASSLNSGGLKTQYF.

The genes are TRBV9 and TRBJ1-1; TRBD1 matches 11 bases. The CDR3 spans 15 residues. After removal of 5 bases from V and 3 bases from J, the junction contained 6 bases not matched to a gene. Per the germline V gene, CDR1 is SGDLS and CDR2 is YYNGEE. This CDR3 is CASSRKGQGDTEAFF. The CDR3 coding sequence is TGTGCCAGCAGTAGAAAGGGACAGGGGGACACTGAAGCTTTCTTT.

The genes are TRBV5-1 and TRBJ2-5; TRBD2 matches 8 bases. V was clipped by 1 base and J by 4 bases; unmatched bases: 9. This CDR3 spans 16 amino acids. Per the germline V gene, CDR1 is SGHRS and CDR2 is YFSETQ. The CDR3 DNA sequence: TGCGCCAGCAGCTTGACTAGCGGACGAGTATCAGAGACCCAGTACTTC. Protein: CASSLTSGRVSETQYF.

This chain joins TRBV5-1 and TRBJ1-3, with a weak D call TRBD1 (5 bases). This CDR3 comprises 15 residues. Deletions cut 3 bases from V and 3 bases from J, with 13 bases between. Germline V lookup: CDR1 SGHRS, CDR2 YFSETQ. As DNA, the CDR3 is TGCGCCAGCAGCTCGGACCAGGGCCTTGGAAACACCATATATTTT. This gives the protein CASSSDQGLGNTIYF.

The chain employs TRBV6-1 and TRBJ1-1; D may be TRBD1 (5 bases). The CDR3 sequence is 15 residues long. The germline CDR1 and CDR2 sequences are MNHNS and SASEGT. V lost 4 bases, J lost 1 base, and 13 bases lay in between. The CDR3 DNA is TGTGCCAGCAGTGCCGGATTCGGGGGGAACACTGAAGCTTTCTTT. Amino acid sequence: CASSAGFGGNTEAFF.

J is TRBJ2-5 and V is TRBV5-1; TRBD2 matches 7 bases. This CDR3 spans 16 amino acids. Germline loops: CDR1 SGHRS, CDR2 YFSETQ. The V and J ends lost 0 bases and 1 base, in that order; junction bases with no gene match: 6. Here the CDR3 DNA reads TGCGCCAGCAGCTTGGGGGAGGGGATGCCCCAAGAGACCCAGTACTTC. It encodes CASSLGEGMPQETQYF.

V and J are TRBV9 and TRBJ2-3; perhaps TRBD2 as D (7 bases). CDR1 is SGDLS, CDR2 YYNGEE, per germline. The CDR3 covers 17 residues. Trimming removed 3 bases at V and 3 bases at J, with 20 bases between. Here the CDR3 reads CASSEAGRGRGTDTQYF. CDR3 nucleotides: TGTGCCAGCAGCGAGGCAGGGAGGGGGAGGGGAACAGATACGCAGTATTTT. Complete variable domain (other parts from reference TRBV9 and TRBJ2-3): DSGVTQTPKHLITATGQRVTLRCSPRSGDLSVYWYQQSLDQGLQFLIQYYNGEERAKGNILERFSAQQFPDLHSELNLSSLELGDSALYFCASSEAGRGRGTDTQYFGPGTRLTVL.

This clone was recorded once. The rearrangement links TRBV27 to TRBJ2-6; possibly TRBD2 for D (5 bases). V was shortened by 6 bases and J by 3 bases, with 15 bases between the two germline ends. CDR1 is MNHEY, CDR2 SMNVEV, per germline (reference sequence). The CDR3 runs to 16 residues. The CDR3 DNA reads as TGTGCCAGCAGCACCCGACCGGGGAGTGGGGCCAACGTCCTGACTTTC. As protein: CASSTRPGSGANVLTF.

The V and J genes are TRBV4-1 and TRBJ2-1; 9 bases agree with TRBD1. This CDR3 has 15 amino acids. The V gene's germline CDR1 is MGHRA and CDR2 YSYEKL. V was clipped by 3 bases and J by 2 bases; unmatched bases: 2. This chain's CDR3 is CASSQGQGPYNEQFF. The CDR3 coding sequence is TGCGCCAGCAGCCAGGGACAGGGCCCCTACAATGAGCAGTTCTTC.

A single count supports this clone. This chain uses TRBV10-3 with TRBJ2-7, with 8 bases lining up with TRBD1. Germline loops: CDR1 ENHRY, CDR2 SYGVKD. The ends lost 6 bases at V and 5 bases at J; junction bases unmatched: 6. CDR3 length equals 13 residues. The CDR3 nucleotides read TGTGCCATCAGGGGACAGGTGCGCGACGAGCAGTACTTC. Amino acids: CAIRGQVRDEQYF.